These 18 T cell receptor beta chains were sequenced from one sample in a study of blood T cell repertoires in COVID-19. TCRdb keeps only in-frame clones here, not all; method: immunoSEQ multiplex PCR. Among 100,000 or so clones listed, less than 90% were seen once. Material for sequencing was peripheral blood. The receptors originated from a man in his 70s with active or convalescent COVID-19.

CDR3 in DNA: TGTGCCAGCAGCCGAAGGACAGGGGAGCTCTATGGCTACACCTTC. Its translation: CASSRRTGELYGYTF. The V call is TRBV5-4, the J call TRBJ1-2; the match to TRBD1 covers 9 bases. This CDR3 region has 15 residues. V lost 4 bases, J lost 4 bases, and 8 bases stayed unmatched. The germline V gene has CDR1 SGHNT and CDR2 YYREEE (reference sequence).

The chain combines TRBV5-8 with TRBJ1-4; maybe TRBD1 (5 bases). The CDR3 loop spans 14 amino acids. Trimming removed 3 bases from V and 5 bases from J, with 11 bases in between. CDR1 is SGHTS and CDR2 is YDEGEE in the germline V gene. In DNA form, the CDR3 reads TGTGCCAGCAGCTGGGGGGACGGGAATGAAAAACTGTTTTTT. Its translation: CASSWGDGNEKLFF.

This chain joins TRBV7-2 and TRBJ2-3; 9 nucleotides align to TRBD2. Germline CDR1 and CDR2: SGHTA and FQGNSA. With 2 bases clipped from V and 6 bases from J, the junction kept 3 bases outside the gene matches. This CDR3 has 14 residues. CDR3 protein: CASSLLREGDTQYF. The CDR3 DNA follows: TGTGCCAGCAGCTTACTGCGGGAGGGGGATACGCAGTATTTT.

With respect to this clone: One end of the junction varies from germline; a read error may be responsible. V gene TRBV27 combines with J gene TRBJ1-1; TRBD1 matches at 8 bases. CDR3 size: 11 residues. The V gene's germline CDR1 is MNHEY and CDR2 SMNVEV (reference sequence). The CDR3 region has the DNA TGTGCCAGCAGTTCAGGACAGGGCCCCCGTTTT. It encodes CASSSGQGPRF.

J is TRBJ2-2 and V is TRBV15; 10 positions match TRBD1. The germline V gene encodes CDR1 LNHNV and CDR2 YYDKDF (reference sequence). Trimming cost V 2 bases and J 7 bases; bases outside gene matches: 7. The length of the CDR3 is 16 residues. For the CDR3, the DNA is TGTGCCACCAGCAGATCGGACAGGGGGTCAGGCGGGGAGCTGTTTTTT. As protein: CATSRSDRGSGGELFF.

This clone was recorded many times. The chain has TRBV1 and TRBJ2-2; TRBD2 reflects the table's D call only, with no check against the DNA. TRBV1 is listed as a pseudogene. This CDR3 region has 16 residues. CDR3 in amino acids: CTSSQVVFGDTGELFF. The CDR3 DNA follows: TGCACCAGCAGCCAAGTGGTTTTCGGGGACACCGGGGAGCTGTTTTTT.

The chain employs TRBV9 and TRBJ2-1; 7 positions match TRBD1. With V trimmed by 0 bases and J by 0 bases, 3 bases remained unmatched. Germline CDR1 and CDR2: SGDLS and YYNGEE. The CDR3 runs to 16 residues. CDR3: CASSVVGDSSYNEQFF. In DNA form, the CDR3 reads TGTGCCAGCAGCGTAGTAGGGGACAGCTCCTACAATGAGCAGTTCTTC.

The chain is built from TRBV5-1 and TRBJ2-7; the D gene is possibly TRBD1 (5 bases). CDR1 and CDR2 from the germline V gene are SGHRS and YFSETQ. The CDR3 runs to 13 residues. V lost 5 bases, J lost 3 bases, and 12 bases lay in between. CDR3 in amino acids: CASSRTGNYEQYF. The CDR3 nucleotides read TGCGCCAGCAGTCGAACAGGAAACTACGAGCAGTACTTC.

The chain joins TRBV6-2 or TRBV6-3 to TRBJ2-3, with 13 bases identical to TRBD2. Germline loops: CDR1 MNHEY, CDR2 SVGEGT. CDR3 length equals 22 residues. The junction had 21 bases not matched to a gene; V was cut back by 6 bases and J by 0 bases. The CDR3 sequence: CASSLLAGTSGAPHLSTDTQYF. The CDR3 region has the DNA TGTGCCAGCAGCCTCCTAGCCGGGACTAGCGGGGCACCGCACCTTAGCACAGATACGCAGTATTTT.

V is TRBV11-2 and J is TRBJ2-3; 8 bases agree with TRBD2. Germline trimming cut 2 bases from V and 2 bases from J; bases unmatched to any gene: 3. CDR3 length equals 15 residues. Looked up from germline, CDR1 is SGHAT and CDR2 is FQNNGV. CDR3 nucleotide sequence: TGTGCCAGCAGCTTACTTAGCGGGGCCACAGATACGCAGTATTTT. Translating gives CASSLLSGATDTQYF.

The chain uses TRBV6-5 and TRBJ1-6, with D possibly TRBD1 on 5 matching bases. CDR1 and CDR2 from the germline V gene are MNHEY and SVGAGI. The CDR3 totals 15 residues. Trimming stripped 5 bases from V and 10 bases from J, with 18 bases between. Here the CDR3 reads CASSKLNRLDSPLHF. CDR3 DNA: TGTGCCAGCAGTAAACTAAACAGGTTGGACTCACCCCTCCACTTT.

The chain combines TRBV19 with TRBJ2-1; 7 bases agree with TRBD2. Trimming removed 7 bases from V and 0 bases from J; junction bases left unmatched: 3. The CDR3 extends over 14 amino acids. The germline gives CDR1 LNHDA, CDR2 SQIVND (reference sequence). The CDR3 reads CASNPGGSYNEQFF. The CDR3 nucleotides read TGTGCCAGTAACCCGGGGGGCTCCTACAATGAGCAGTTCTTC.

The chain's CDR3 is CASSEDWNTEAFF. The CDR3, as DNA: TGTGCCAGTAGTGAGGACTGGAACACTGAAGCTTTCTTT. The chain is built from TRBV19 and TRBJ1-1; D ambiguous. Germline V gene lookup returns CDR1 LNHDA and CDR2 SQIVND (reference sequence). There are 13 residues in the CDR3. V was trimmed by 5 bases and J by 1 base, leaving 8 bases between them.

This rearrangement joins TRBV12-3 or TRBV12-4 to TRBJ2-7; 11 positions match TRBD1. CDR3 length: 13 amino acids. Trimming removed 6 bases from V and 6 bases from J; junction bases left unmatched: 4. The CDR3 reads CASSRTGGGEQYF. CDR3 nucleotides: TGTGCCAGCAGCCGGACAGGGGGCGGCGAGCAGTACTTC.

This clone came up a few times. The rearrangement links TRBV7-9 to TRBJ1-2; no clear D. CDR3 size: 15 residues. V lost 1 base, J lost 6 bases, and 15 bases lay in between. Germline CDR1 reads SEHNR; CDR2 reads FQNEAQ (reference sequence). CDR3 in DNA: TGTGCCAGCAGCTTAGTTGGCAGTGCTGGCAATGGCTACACCTTC. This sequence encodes CASSLVGSAGNGYTF.

The CDR3 DNA is TGTGCCAGCAGCAAGACAGGGCCAAAAGAGACCCAGTACTTC. Residues: CASSKTGPKETQYF. The genes are TRBV27 and TRBJ2-5; TRBD1 matches 7 bases. Germline V gene data show CDR1 as MNHEY and CDR2 as SMNVEV (reference sequence). CDR3 length equals 14 residues. V shed 6 bases, J shed 3 bases, and the junction held 7 bases outside the gene matches.

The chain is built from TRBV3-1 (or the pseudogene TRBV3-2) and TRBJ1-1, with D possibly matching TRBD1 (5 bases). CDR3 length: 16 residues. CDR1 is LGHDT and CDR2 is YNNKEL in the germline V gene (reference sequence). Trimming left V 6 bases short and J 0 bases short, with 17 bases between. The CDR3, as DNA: TGTGCCAGCAGTCCCCTGAGTGACAGCCTGAACACTGAAGCTTTCTTT. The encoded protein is CASSPLSDSLNTEAFF.

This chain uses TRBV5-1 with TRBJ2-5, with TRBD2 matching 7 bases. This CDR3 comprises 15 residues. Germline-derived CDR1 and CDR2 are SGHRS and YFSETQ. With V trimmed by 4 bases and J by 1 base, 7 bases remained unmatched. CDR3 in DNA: TGCGCCAGCAGCCTATATTCGGGGGGCCAAGAGACCCAGTACTTC. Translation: CASSLYSGGQETQYF.